These 20 T cell receptor beta chains share one sample of origin, sequenced in a study of regulatory T cells in long-lasting Graves disease. Relying on iRepertoire HTBI primers and Arm-PCR of CDR3 regions, the team built TCR beta libraries. TCRdb passed the multiplex PCR reads through MiXCR, listing each CDR3 protein once. Among approximately 480,000 distinct CDR3 sequences listed, under 20% were seen once. As to time point: newly diagnosed GD, antithyroid drugs for less than 3 months. PBMCs were the source of the RNA used for TCR sequencing. These data were also reused for a study on T cells in Graves' hyperthyroidism and ophthalmopathy.

The sample was peripheral blood mononuclear cells (PBMCs), taken at new diagnosis, from a patient treated with antithyroid drugs. Every receptor here comes from a man aged 40-49 years with Graves disease.

Ten or more counts support this clonotype. The chain recombines TRBV5-1 with TRBJ1-6; 10 nucleotides align to TRBD1. The CDR3 spans 15 residues. The germline gives CDR1 SGHRS, CDR2 YFSETQ. J was trimmed by 7 bases and V by 3 bases; bases with no gene match: 4. The chain's CDR3 is CASSWGTGANSPLHF. CDR3 nucleotides: TGCGCCAGCAGCTGGGGGACAGGGGCGAATTCACCCCTCCACTTT.

This clonotype was seen at least ten times. The genes are TRBV24-1 and TRBJ2-5, with 7 nucleotides matching TRBD1. The ends lost 4 bases at V and 4 bases at J; junction bases unmatched: 11. Germline CDR1 KGHDR, CDR2 SFDVKD. The CDR3 sequence is 16 residues long. CDR3 region: CATSDYGQALGETQYF. The CDR3 nucleotides read TGTGCCACCAGTGACTACGGACAGGCCCTAGGAGAGACCCAGTACTTC.

This clonotype was recorded a few times. This likely stems from a read error, as it lies one base from a far larger clone. The rearrangement uses TRBV6-4 and TRBJ2-7; 7 bases fit TRBD2. The CDR3 covers 13 residues. The junction had 4 bases not matched to a gene; V was cut back by 4 bases and J by 4 bases. Germline CDR1 reads MRHNA; CDR2 reads SNTAGT. CDR3: CASSAAGTYEQYF. In DNA, the CDR3 is TGTGCCAGCAGTGCAGCGGGAACGTACGAGCAGTACTTC.

This clonotype has at least ten counts. The gene calls are TRBV2 and TRBJ1-5; D remains unclear. V was cut by 5 bases and J by 3 bases, with 8 bases left in between. In germline, CDR1 is SNHLY, CDR2 FYNNEI. The CDR3 is 13 amino acids. CDR3 amino acids: CASSRSDNQPQHF. In nucleotides, the CDR3 is TGTGCCAGCAGTCGATCGGACAATCAGCCCCAGCATTTT.

This clonotype was seen repeatedly, ten times or more. The rearrangement uses TRBV28 and TRBJ1-5; 7 positions match TRBD1. V was pared by 4 bases and J by 4 bases, with 4 bases of the junction left unmatched. Looked up from germline, CDR1 is MDHEN and CDR2 is SYDVKM. The CDR3 spans 14 residues. In DNA form, the CDR3 reads TGTGCCAGCAGTTCCGCAGGGGGTAATCAGCCCCAGCATTTT. Translation gives CASSSAGGNQPQHF. Full variable domain (missing parts from reference TRBV28 and TRBJ1-5): DVKVTQSSRYLVKRTGEKVFLECVQDMDHENMFWYRQDPGLGLRLIYFSYDVKMKEKGDIPEGYSVSREKKERFSLILESASTNQTSMYLCASSSAGGNQPQHFGDGTRLSIL.

This clonotype was counted many times. The chain carries TRBV28 and TRBJ1-4; D is perhaps TRBD1 (6 bases). Trimming stripped 4 bases from V and 4 bases from J, with 10 bases between. The CDR3 spans 14 residues. Germline CDR1 and CDR2: MDHEN and SYDVKM. The CDR3 coding sequence is TGTGCCAGCAGTTCCAGGGGTATTAATGAAAAACTGTTTTTT. Translation: CASSSRGINEKLFF. Combining the CDR3 with reference TRBV28 and TRBJ1-4 gives the whole variable domain DVKVTQSSRYLVKRTGEKVFLECVQDMDHENMFWYRQDPGLGLRLIYFSYDVKMKEKGDIPEGYSVSREKKERFSLILESASTNQTSMYLCASSSRGINEKLFFGSGTQLSVL.

Details on this clonotype: It differs at one base from a far larger clone, so likely a read error. The chain carries TRBV11-2 and TRBJ2-2; a possible D gene is TRBD2 (6 bases). This CDR3 is 16 amino acids long. Deletions cut 5 bases from V and 2 bases from J, with 15 bases between. Germline V gives CDR1 SGHAT, CDR2 FQNNGV. The CDR3 is CASSPAGGENTGELFF. CDR3 nucleotides: TGTGCCAGCAGCCCAGCCGGAGGGGAAAACACCGGGGAGCTGTTTTTT.

Many counts were recorded for this clonotype. CDR3 sequence (DNA): TGTGCCACCGGGGGGACTAGCGGGAGCCTCTACGAGCAGTACTTC. It translates to CATGGTSGSLYEQYF. The rearrangement joins TRBV28 to TRBJ2-7; 14 bases match TRBD2. The ends lost 10 bases at V and 3 bases at J; junction bases unmatched: 8. Germline V lookup: CDR1 MDHEN, CDR2 SYDVKM. There are 15 residues in the CDR3. Full variable domain (missing parts from reference TRBV28 and TRBJ2-7): DVKVTQSSRYLVKRTGEKVFLECVQDMDHENMFWYRQDPGLGLRLIYFSYDVKMKEKGDIPEGYSVSREKKERFSLILESASTNQTSMYLCATGGTSGSLYEQYFGPGTRLTVT.

This clonotype was recorded at least ten times. This chain connects TRBV10-3 to TRBJ2-1; 9 bases fit TRBD1. CDR1 and CDR2 from the germline V gene are ENHRY and SYGVKD. CDR3 length: 17 amino acids. With 10 bases clipped from V and 6 bases from J, the junction kept 19 bases outside the gene matches. For the CDR3, the DNA is TGTGCCACCGCGAGGCGGCCTCCGGGACAGGGATCCAATGAGCAGTTCTTC. It encodes CATARRPPGQGSNEQFF.

The chain uses TRBV6-1 and TRBJ2-2, with 8 bases that match TRBD2. This CDR3 is built from 14 residues. CDR1 and CDR2 (germline): MNHNS, SASEGT. Germline trimming cut 7 bases from V and 1 base from J; bases unmatched to any gene: 2. The DNA for the CDR3 is TGTGCCAGCATGCTAGCGGGGAACACCGGGGAGCTGTTTTTT. It encodes CASMLAGNTGELFF.

This clonotype was found a few times. The CDR3 is CASSVRQDTDTQYF. In nucleotides, the CDR3 is TGTGCCAGCAGCGTACGACAGGACACAGATACGCAGTATTTT. The genes are TRBV7-9 and TRBJ2-3; possible D gene TRBD1, 6 bases. The V end lost 5 bases, the J end lost 2 bases, and 11 bases lay between the germline ends. Germline V gene data show CDR1 as SEHNR and CDR2 as FQNEAQ (reference sequence). The CDR3 has 14 amino acids. The entire variable domain, with the rest obtained from reference TRBV7-9 and TRBJ2-3, is as follows: DTGVSQNPRHKITKRGQNVTFRCDPISEHNRLYWYRQTLGQGPEFLTYFQNEAQLEKSRLLSDRFSAERPKGSFSTLEIQRTEQGDSAMYLCASSVRQDTDTQYFGPGTRLTVL.

Note on this clonotype: The junction departs from the called germline gene at one end, perhaps through a read error. The gene calls are TRBV20-1 and TRBJ2-5; unclear D gene. Germline-derived CDR1 and CDR2 are DFQATT and SNEGSKA (reference sequence). The CDR3 runs 13 residues. CDR3 amino acids: CSARATKVETQYF. The CDR3 DNA reads as TGCAGTGCCAGAGCGACCAAGGTAGAGACCCAGTACTTC.

The rearrangement links TRBV10-3 to TRBJ1-4, with 9 bases aligning to TRBD1. The germline V gene encodes CDR1 ENHRY and CDR2 SYGVKD. The length of the CDR3 is 12 residues. CDR3 sequence: CAIGQGNEKLFF. The DNA of the CDR3 is TGTGCGATTGGACAGGGGAATGAAAAACTGTTTTTT.

V and J are TRBV12-3 or TRBV12-4 and TRBJ1-2; 7 positions agree with TRBD1. J was trimmed by 8 bases and V by 5 bases; bases with no gene match: 8. CDR3 size: 13 residues. CDR3 protein: CASSQGVARGYTF. The CDR3 DNA is TGTGCCAGCAGTCAGGGGGTGGCGCGCGGCTACACCTTC.

This clonotype was found a few times. The V and J genes are TRBV6-1 and TRBJ1-1; D might be TRBD1 (5 bases). The germline V gene encodes CDR1 MNHNS and CDR2 SASEGT. The V end was cut by 5 bases, the J end by 4 bases, with 14 bases between. The CDR3 consists of 14 residues. As DNA, the CDR3 is TGTGCCAGCAGTCCCACAAGGGGCGTCACTGAAGCTTTCTTT. Translating gives CASSPTRGVTEAFF.

This rearrangement joins TRBV6-5 to TRBJ1-5; D ambiguous. The V end was cut by 4 bases, the J end by 0 bases, with 13 bases between. CDR3 length: 16 residues. The germline gives CDR1 MNHEY, CDR2 SVGAGI. The CDR3 nucleotides read TGTGCCAGCAGTTTAGACACACTTTATAGCAATCAGCCCCAGCATTTT. Translated: CASSLDTLYSNQPQHF.

This clonotype was recorded a few times. The J gene is TRBJ1-1, the V gene TRBV7-9, with D possibly being TRBD1 (6 bases). Trimming took 1 base from V and 5 from J, leaving 8 bases between them. The CDR3 spans 13 residues. From germline, CDR1 is SEHNR and CDR2 FQNEAQ (reference sequence). The CDR3 loop is CASSLEQGTEAFF. CDR3 in DNA: TGTGCCAGCAGCTTAGAACAGGGAACTGAAGCTTTCTTT.

This clonotype has at least ten counts. The J gene is TRBJ2-3, the V gene TRBV7-6; D is unresolved. Trimming took 2 bases from V and 0 from J, leaving 6 bases between them. Germline assignment: CDR1 SGHVS and CDR2 FNYEAQ. This CDR3 is 14 amino acids long. This CDR3 reads CASSLRASTDTQYF. Written as DNA, the CDR3 is TGTGCCAGCAGCTTAAGGGCTAGCACAGATACGCAGTATTTT.

This clonotype appeared a few times. The chain combines TRBV6-1 with TRBJ1-5; D is unresolved. The CDR3 runs 11 residues. With 4 bases removed from V and 8 bases from J, the gap between germline ends came to 6 bases. Per the germline V gene, CDR1 is MNHNS and CDR2 is SASEGT. The CDR3 nucleotides read TGTGCCAGCAGTGTTAGGGAGCCCCAGCATTTT. Amino acid sequence: CASSVREPQHF.

This chain links TRBV12-3 or TRBV12-4 with TRBJ1-5; no reliable D call. The CDR3 consists of 13 residues. The V gene lost 3 bases and the J gene lost 4 bases, with 7 bases spanning the gap. This CDR3 reads CASSFKVNQPQHF. CDR3 nucleotides: TGTGCCAGCAGTTTCAAAGTGAATCAGCCCCAGCATTTT.